These 20 T cell receptor beta chains share one sample of origin, sequenced in a study of cytomegalovirus exposure and HLA in healthy donors. In the PCR, 60 Vbeta and 13 Jbeta primers were used. Assay used: immunoSEQ multiplex PCR; TCRdb lists only in-frame clones, some missing. Seen here are under 200,000 clones, approximately 81% observed once, and the top ten hold around 2.6%. Sequencing input: PBMCs. Source of these receptors: a man aged 30-40 years in good health and CMV-seropositive.

The J gene is TRBJ2-2, the V gene TRBV7-2; D is possibly TRBD1 (6 bases). V was pared by 3 bases and J by 3 bases, with 8 bases between. CDR3 size: 14 residues. Germline V gene data show CDR1 as SGHTA and CDR2 as FQGNSA. This chain's CDR3 is CASSFGQYTGELFF. The CDR3 DNA reads TGTGCCAGCAGCTTCGGACAGTACACCGGGGAGCTGTTTTTT.

V gene TRBV2 combines with J gene TRBJ2-1; 11 nucleotides align to TRBD2. This CDR3 contains 14 residues. Germline V gives CDR1 SNHLY, CDR2 FYNNEI. V lost 5 bases to trimming and J lost 7 bases; unmatched junction nucleotides: 4. CDR3 loop: CASSSSGRLNEQFF. In nucleotides, the CDR3 is TGTGCCAGCAGTTCTAGCGGGAGGCTGAATGAGCAGTTCTTC.

This clone was seen more than once but under ten times. The J gene is TRBJ1-3, the V gene TRBV5-4; D unclear. Trimming cost V 4 bases and J 0 bases, with 8 bases left between them. This CDR3 spans 14 amino acids. CDR1 is SGHNT, CDR2 YYREEE, per germline (reference sequence). The CDR3 protein is CASSRYNSGNTIYF. CDR3 sequence (DNA): TGTGCCAGCAGCCGTTACAACTCTGGAAACACCATATATTTT.

The rearrangement uses TRBV10-2 and TRBJ2-3; 13 nucleotides match TRBD2. V lost 4 bases to trimming and J lost 4 bases; unmatched junction nucleotides: 11. The CDR3 is 18 residues long. CDR1 is WSHSY, CDR2 SAAADI, per germline. The CDR3 sequence: CASSGTSGSKIGPDTQYF. The DNA for the CDR3 is TGCGCCAGCAGTGGGACTAGCGGGAGTAAAATCGGGCCAGATACGCAGTATTTT.

This chain joins TRBV4-2 and TRBJ2-1; 8 nucleotides align to TRBD2. CDR3 length: 15 amino acids. The germline V gene has CDR1 LGHNA and CDR2 YNFKEQ. Trimming cost V 0 bases and J 2 bases; bases outside gene matches: 0. The CDR3 nucleotides read TGTGCCAGCAGCCAAGAACTAGCGGCCTACAATGAGCAGTTCTTC. Protein sequence: CASSQELAAYNEQFF.

The J gene is TRBJ2-5, the V gene TRBV18; 10 bases align to TRBD1. CDR1 and CDR2 from the germline V gene are KGHSH and LQKENI. The CDR3 runs to 14 residues. Trimming cost V 3 bases and J 4 bases; bases outside gene matches: 2. The CDR3 sequence is CASSPRQGAETQYF. CDR3 bases: TGTGCCAGCTCACCGCGACAGGGGGCAGAGACCCAGTACTTC.

V and J are TRBV21-1 and TRBJ2-5; the table's D call, TRBD1, was not checked against the DNA. TRBV21-1 is a known pseudogene. The CDR3 loop spans 15 amino acids. DNA of the CDR3: TGTGCCAGCAGCCCCTGGGACAGGGCCCAAGAGACCCAGTACTTC. Protein: CASSPWDRAQETQYF.

CDR3 loop: CSVGTEEPYEQYF. The CDR3 DNA reads TGCAGCGTGGGGACAGAGGAGCCCTACGAGCAGTACTTC. The chain carries TRBV29-1 and TRBJ2-7; 7 bases are shared with TRBD1. Germline CDR1 and CDR2: SQVTM and ANQGSEA. V was clipped by 6 bases and J by 2 bases; unmatched bases: 7. This CDR3 spans 13 amino acids.

This sequence joins TRBV11-2 and TRBJ2-1, with D perhaps TRBD2 (7 bases). Germline CDR1 reads SGHAT; CDR2 reads FQNNGV. The CDR3 has 15 amino acids. Trimming removed 2 bases at V and 7 bases at J, with 15 bases between. The CDR3 nucleotides read TGTGCCAGCAGCTTAAGCGCGGGGGCCAGGAATGAGCAGTTCTTC. It yields the protein CASSLSAGARNEQFF.

V is TRBV5-5 and J is TRBJ2-1; D might be TRBD2 (5 bases). CDR1 is SGHKS, CDR2 YYEKEE, per germline (reference sequence). The CDR3 has 15 residues. V was trimmed by 0 bases and J by 6 bases, leaving 13 bases between them. CDR3 nucleotides: TGTGCCAGCAGCTTGGTTGGGCCGGGGAGCAATGAGCAGTTCTTC. Translated, it gives CASSLVGPGSNEQFF.

V usage is TRBV13 and J usage is TRBJ2-7; TRBD2 aligns across 7 bases. The length of the CDR3 is 15 residues. The germline CDR1 and CDR2 sequences are PRHDT and FYEKMQ (reference sequence). J lost 2 bases, V lost 5 bases, and 9 bases had no gene match. CDR3 amino acids: CASSPPSSGAYEQYF. The CDR3 nucleotides are TGTGCCAGCAGCCCCCCTTCTAGCGGTGCCTACGAGCAGTACTTC.

This clone was seen many times. The rearrangement joins TRBV6-6 to TRBJ1-1, with D hard to call. There are 12 residues in the CDR3. Germline V gene data show CDR1 as MNHNY and CDR2 as SVGAGI (reference sequence). V shed 5 bases and J shed 2 bases, with 6 bases lying between them. The CDR3 DNA sequence: TGTGCCAGCAGTACCACAAACACTGAAGCTTTCTTT. It yields the protein CASSTTNTEAFF.

The chain has TRBV18 and TRBJ1-1; weak D call: TRBD1 (6 bases). Trimming took 5 bases from V and 9 from J, leaving 13 bases between them. Germline V gene sequence: CDR1 KGHSH, CDR2 LQKENI. This CDR3 region has 12 residues. DNA of the CDR3: TGTGCCAGCTCAGACCACAGGGTAAAAGCTTTCTTT. Protein sequence: CASSDHRVKAFF.

The chain links TRBV7-9 to TRBJ2-2, with D unclear. Germline CDR1 and CDR2: SEHNR and FQNEAQ (reference sequence). V lost 4 bases to trimming and J lost 5 bases, with 11 bases between them. The CDR3 has 14 amino acids. The DNA for the CDR3 is TGTGCCAGCAGCTCCCCCAGTCTTACCGGGGAGCTGTTTTTT. Its translation: CASSSPSLTGELFF.

The chain couples TRBV5-4 to TRBJ1-1; D is uncertain. Germline CDR1 SGHNT, CDR2 YYREEE (reference sequence). The CDR3 has 14 residues. The V gene lost 7 bases and the J gene lost 0 bases, with 13 bases spanning the gap. This chain's CDR3 is CASSERLMNTEAFF. In DNA, the CDR3 is TGTGCCAGCTCGGAGAGGCTTATGAACACTGAAGCTTTCTTT.

V and J are TRBV30 and TRBJ2-7; a weak D match, TRBD2 (5 bases). The CDR3 has 13 residues. CDR1 is GTSNPN, CDR2 SVGIG, per germline (reference sequence). Trimming cost V 6 bases and J 1 base, with 13 bases left between them. Here the CDR3 DNA reads TGTGCCTGCCTTGAGGGTTCGTCCTACGAGCAGTACTTC. Amino acids: CACLEGSSYEQYF.

This clone appeared a single time. The chain combines TRBV9 with TRBJ2-5; D not resolved. In germline, CDR1 is SGDLS, CDR2 YYNGEE. The CDR3 covers 14 residues. V was shortened by 0 bases and J by 4 bases, with 10 bases between the two germline ends. CDR3 region: CASSVGGTRETQYF. For the CDR3, the DNA is TGTGCCAGCAGCGTAGGAGGCACCCGAGAGACCCAGTACTTC. Together with reference TRBV9 and TRBJ2-5, the CDR3 gives the full variable domain: DSGVTQTPKHLITATGQRVTLRCSPRSGDLSVYWYQQSLDQGLQFLIQYYNGEERAKGNILERFSAQQFPDLHSELNLSSLELGDSALYFCASSVGGTRETQYFGPGTRLLVL.

This chain uses TRBV11-1 with TRBJ2-1, with D tentatively TRBD2 (6 bases). This CDR3 has 15 amino acids. Germline assignment: CDR1 SGHAT and CDR2 FQDESV (reference sequence). Trimming cost V 4 bases and J 8 bases, with 18 bases left between them. CDR3 in DNA: TGTGCCAGCAGCTCCAGAGCGGGCTGGGGGGATGAGCAGTTCTTC. Translating gives CASSSRAGWGDEQFF.

The chain carries TRBV29-1 and TRBJ1-1, with 12 bases aligning to TRBD1. CDR3 length: 15 amino acids. J was trimmed by 3 bases and V by 5 bases; bases with no gene match: 7. The germline V gene encodes CDR1 SQVTM and CDR2 ANQGSEA. CDR3: CSVLGGTGGYTEAFF. The DNA for the CDR3 is TGCAGCGTTCTGGGCGGGACAGGGGGCTACACTGAAGCTTTCTTT.

The chain carries TRBV19 and TRBJ1-1; 7 nucleotides match TRBD1. This CDR3 contains 15 residues. The germline V gene has CDR1 LNHDA and CDR2 SQIVND (reference sequence). V dropped 5 bases and J dropped 4; count of bases not matched to a gene: 10. The CDR3 sequence: CASSPIGGGGTEAFF. DNA of the CDR3: TGTGCCAGTAGTCCCATAGGGGGCGGCGGCACTGAAGCTTTCTTT.